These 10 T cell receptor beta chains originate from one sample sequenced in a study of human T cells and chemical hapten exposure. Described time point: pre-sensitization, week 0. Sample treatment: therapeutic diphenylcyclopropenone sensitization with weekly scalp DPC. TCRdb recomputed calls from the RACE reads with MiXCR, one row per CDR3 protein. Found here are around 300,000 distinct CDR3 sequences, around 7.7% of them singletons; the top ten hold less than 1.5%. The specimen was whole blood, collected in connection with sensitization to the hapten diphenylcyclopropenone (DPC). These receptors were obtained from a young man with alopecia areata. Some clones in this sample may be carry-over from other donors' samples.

CDR3 region: CASSHEENEQFF. The CDR3, as DNA: TGTGCCAGCTCACACGAAGAGAATGAGCAGTTCTTC. The gene calls are TRBV18 and TRBJ2-1; D gene unclear. Germline-derived CDR1 and CDR2 are KGHSH and LQKENI. The CDR3 covers 12 residues. V was trimmed by 4 bases and J by 7 bases, leaving 8 bases between them.

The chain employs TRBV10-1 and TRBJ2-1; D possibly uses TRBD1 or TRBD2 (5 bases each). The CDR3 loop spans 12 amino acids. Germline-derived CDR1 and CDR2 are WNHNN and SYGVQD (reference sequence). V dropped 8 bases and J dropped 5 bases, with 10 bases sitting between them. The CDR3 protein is CASSRDHNEQFF. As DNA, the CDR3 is TGCGCCAGCTCTCGGGACCACAATGAGCAGTTCTTC.

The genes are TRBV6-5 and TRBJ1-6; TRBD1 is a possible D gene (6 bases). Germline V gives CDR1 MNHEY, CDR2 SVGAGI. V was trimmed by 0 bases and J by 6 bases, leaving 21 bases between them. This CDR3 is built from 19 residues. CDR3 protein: CASSYSSRGPTLINSPLHF. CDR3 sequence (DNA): TGTGCCAGCAGTTACTCGAGCCGGGGGCCGACTCTGATTAATTCACCCCTCCACTTT.

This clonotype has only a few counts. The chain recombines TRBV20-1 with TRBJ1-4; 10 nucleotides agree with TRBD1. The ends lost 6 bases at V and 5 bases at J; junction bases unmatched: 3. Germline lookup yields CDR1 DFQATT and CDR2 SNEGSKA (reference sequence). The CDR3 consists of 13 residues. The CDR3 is CSAPGQGNEKLFF. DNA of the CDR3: TGCAGTGCGCCGGGACAGGGGAATGAAAAACTGTTTTTT.

Here the CDR3 reads CASSSETDYNEQFF. As DNA, the CDR3 is TGCGCCAGCAGCTCAGAGACGGATTACAATGAGCAGTTCTTC. The gene calls are TRBV5-1 and TRBJ2-1; D gene ambiguous. Trimming cost V 3 bases and J 4 bases, with 11 bases left between them. In germline, CDR1 is SGHRS, CDR2 YFSETQ. The length of the CDR3 is 14 residues.

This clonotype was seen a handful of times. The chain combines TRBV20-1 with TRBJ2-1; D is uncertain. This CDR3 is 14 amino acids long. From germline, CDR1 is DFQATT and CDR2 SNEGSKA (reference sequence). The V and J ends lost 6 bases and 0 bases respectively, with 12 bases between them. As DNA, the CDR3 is TGCAGTGCCGATCCACTCAGCTCCTACAATGAGCAGTTCTTC. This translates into CSADPLSSYNEQFF.

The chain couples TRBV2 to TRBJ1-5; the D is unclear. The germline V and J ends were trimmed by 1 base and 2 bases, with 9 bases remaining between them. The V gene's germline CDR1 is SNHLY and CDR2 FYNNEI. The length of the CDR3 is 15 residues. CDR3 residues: CASSEVGARNQPQHF. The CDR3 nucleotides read TGTGCCAGCAGTGAAGTCGGAGCCCGCAATCAGCCCCAGCATTTT. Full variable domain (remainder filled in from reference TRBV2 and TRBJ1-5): EPEVTQTPSHQVTQMGQEVILRCVPISNHLYFYWYRQILGQKVEFLVSFYNNEISEKSEIFDDQFSVERPDGSNFTLKIRSTKLEDSAMYFCASSEVGARNQPQHFGDGTRLSIL.

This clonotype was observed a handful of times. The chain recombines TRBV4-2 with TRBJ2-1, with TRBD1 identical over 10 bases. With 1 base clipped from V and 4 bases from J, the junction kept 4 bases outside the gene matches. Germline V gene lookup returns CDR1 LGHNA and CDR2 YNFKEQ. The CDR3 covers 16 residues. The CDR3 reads CASSQAGQGLYNEQFF. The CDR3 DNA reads TGTGCCAGCAGCCAAGCGGGACAGGGGCTGTACAATGAGCAGTTCTTC.

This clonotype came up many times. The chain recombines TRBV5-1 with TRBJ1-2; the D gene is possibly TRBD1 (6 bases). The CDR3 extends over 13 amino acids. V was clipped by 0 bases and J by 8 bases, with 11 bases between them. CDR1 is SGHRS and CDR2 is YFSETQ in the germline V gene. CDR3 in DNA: TGCGCCAGCAGCTTGGACCCAGGGGTCGGCTACACCTTC. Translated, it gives CASSLDPGVGYTF.

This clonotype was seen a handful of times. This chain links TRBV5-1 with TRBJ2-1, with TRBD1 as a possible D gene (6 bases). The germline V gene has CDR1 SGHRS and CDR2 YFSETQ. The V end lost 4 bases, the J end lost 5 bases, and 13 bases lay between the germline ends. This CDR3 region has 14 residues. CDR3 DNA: TGCGCCAGCAGCCTAGGACAGATAGACAATGAGCAGTTCTTC. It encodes CASSLGQIDNEQFF.